This TCR beta chain is drawn from a study of shared clonotypes between healthy human individuals. Study results and caveats: Relative to their counterparts shared across all four donors, non-shared clonotypes exhibited diminished generation probabilities. Richness estimates generally favored naive over memory subsets.

The J segment lost 6 bases and the V segment lost 5 bases, leaving 5 bases of the junction unmatched. Germline V gives CDR1 SGHTA, CDR2 FQGNSA. This CDR3 spans 15 amino acids. Replicate sorted-subset PCRs were loaded with around 0.2 ug DNA, tens of thousands of T cell genomes. Under the authors' procedure: ImmunoSEQ sequences covered only the junction and lacked quality scores; filtering therefore differed. Data came from immunoSEQ multiplex PCR; TCRdb stores just in-frame clones and leaves some out. V and J calls and clone size follow that table, whereas D and trimming were derived from the DNA. The sample carries around 2.5 million clones, over 85% recorded once. About this clone itself: Its target is not known.

Source material: naive CD4+ T cells from PBMCs. Subset reported: CD45RA+ positively selected. The V call is TRBV7-2, the J call TRBJ1-4, with TRBD1 identical over 11 bases. This clonotype originated in a man in his late teens or twenties in good health. Some clones in this sample may be carry-over from other donors' samples. The CDR3 nucleotides are TGTGCCAGCAGCCAATGGACAGGGGGCGATGAAAAACTGTTTTTT. It translates to CASSQWTGGDEKLFF.